This TCR beta chain was sequenced in a study of PD-1 blockade in classical Hodgkin lymphoma. A few counts support this clone. Its antigen is not known. Overall study results and limits: Still unresolved is the cause of the repertoire differences, which may be disease activity or prior therapy.

Sequencing used immunoSEQ multiplex PCR; TCRdb keeps in-frame clones, though not all of them. The sample includes 28,000 or so clones, about 72% of them seen just once. The sample's time point: cycle 4 day 1 (C4D1), after five to seven weeks of nivolumab. After autologous stem cell transplantation all patients relapsed, and prior brentuximab vedotin exposure differed between cohorts. Complete response, partial response or progressive disease constituted the best responses recorded. Specimen: peripheral blood mononuclear cells (PBMCs), collected before the fourth cycle of nivolumab. This clonotype originated in a human donor with classical Hodgkin lymphoma.

The CDR3 spells CAISESTGAYEQYF. Here the CDR3 DNA reads TGTGCCATCAGTGAGTCAACCGGGGCCTACGAGCAGTACTTC. The chain has TRBV10-3 and TRBJ2-7; D possibly corresponds to TRBD2 (5 bases). This CDR3 comprises 14 residues. Germline V gene data show CDR1 as ENHRY and CDR2 as SYGVKD. V lost 0 bases and J 2 bases, leaving 8 bases between the germline ends.